The subject of this entry is one T cell receptor (beta chain). Its antigen is unidentified. The data were obtained in a study of cytomegalovirus exposure and HLA in healthy donors. Study-wide results and caveats: The likely explanation for a cluster of highly shared sequence variants was sequencing artifact. HLA alleles showed associations with 16,951 TCR beta sequences in a later analysis, at a 0.05 false discovery rate.

This PCR relied on a set of 60 Vbeta primers and 13 Jbeta primers. Profiling relied on immunoSEQ multiplex PCR, and the TCRdb table lists in-frame clones only, not all of them. The sample lists under 70,000 clones, around 79% occurring once. Trimming took 6 bases from V and 7 from J; bases not matched to a gene: 8. The germline CDR1 and CDR2 sequences are SGDLS and YYNGEE. The CDR3 spans 14 residues. The J gene is TRBJ1-2, the V gene TRBV9; TRBD1 matches at 11 bases. This receptor was identified in a female donor in good health and CMV-seronegative. What was sequenced was PBMCs. CDR3 loop: CASTREGQGVGYTF. CDR3 coding DNA: TGTGCCAGCACGAGAGAGGGACAGGGGGTTGGCTACACCTTC.